This T cell receptor (beta chain) was captured by sequencing in a study of blood T cell repertoires in COVID-19. The overall study: The analysed material was cDNA or gDNA that came from T cells, B-cell-depleted T cells, or PBMCs.

Original processing notes: Reference gene primer amplification yielded estimated nucleated cell counts. Assay used: immunoSEQ multiplex PCR; TCRdb lists only in-frame clones, some missing. V and J calls and clone size are copied from that table; D and trimming were computed from the DNA. The sample yields 200,000 or so clones, roughly 76% seen once. V lost 3 bases and J lost 0; bases outside the gene matches: 3. Germline assignment: CDR1 SGHTA and CDR2 FQGNSA. CDR3 length equals 15 residues. The rearrangement links TRBV7-2 to TRBJ2-3; 7 nucleotides align to TRBD2. The TCR was taken from a human donor in a cohort sampled during active COVID-19. The sample was peripheral blood. For the CDR3, the DNA is TGTGCCAGCAGCTTCCCTAGCGGCAGCACAGATACGCAGTATTTT. Residues: CASSFPSGSTDTQYF.